The 12 T cell receptor beta chains in this list originate from one sample, sequenced in a study of regulatory T cells in long-lasting Graves disease. CDR3 regions were amplified by Arm-PCR using iRepertoire HTBI primers to build TCR beta libraries. Each CDR3 protein gets one entry after TCRdb re-called the multiplex PCR reads with MiXCR. The table records 350,000 to 450,000 distinct CDR3 sequences, roughly 20% of them present only once. Time point specified: persistent/refractory GD, antithyroid drugs over 5 years with positive TRAb. Extracted RNA from PBMCs served as the source of the TCR library. Sequencing was performed on peripheral blood mononuclear cells (PBMCs), taken when the disease was refractory, from a patient treated with antithyroid drugs. The receptors derive from a female donor with Graves disease.

This clonotype was seen more than once but under ten times. The chain combines TRBV7-9 with TRBJ2-7; D gene ambiguous. The CDR3 covers 15 residues. V was shortened by 0 bases and J by 0 bases, with 9 bases between the two germline ends. Germline values: CDR1 SEHNR, CDR2 FQNEAQ (reference sequence). The DNA for the CDR3 is TGTGCCAGCAGCTTAGCTTCGTCCGTCTCCTACGAGCAGTACTTC. Its translation: CASSLASSVSYEQYF.

CDR3 sequence reads: CASSNSATAAMSKLFF. The CDR3 DNA reads TGTGCCAGCAGCAACTCCGCCACAGCGGCAATGAGTAAACTGTTTTTT. The chain has TRBV5-4 and TRBJ1-4; D is unresolved. Trimming shortened V by 4 bases and J by 11 bases, and 24 bases separated the two germline ends. In germline, CDR1 is SGHNT, CDR2 YYREEE (reference sequence). This CDR3 has 16 residues.

The V and J genes are TRBV9 and TRBJ2-7, with 11 bases matching TRBD2. The J segment lost 2 bases and the V segment lost 2 bases, leaving 3 bases of the junction unmatched. The CDR3 has 15 amino acids. Germline values: CDR1 SGDLS, CDR2 YYNGEE. CDR3 in amino acids: CASSVGTSGPYEQYF. CDR3 bases: TGTGCCAGCAGCGTTGGGACTAGCGGCCCCTACGAGCAGTACTTC.

This clonotype occurred many times. This sequence joins TRBV6-1 and TRBJ2-7, with 12 positions matching TRBD2. The CDR3 is 14 amino acids. V lost 6 bases and J lost 4; bases outside the gene matches: 4. CDR1 is MNHNS and CDR2 is SASEGT in the germline V gene. Written as DNA, the CDR3 is TGTGCCAGCAGAGGACTAGCGGGAAGTTACGAGCAGTACTTC. It codes for CASRGLAGSYEQYF.

The chain uses TRBV7-2 and TRBJ1-1; D is perhaps TRBD1 (5 bases). V dropped 7 bases and J dropped 3 bases, with 24 bases sitting between them. In germline, CDR1 is SGHTA, CDR2 FQGNSA. CDR3 length equals 17 residues. CDR3 sequence: CASIGVRGVSRDTEAFF. CDR3 coding DNA: TGTGCCAGCATTGGGGTCAGAGGGGTATCCAGGGACACTGAAGCTTTCTTT. Using reference TRBV7-2 and TRBJ1-1 for the parts outside the CDR3, the full variable domain is GAGVSQSPSNKVTEKGKDVELRCDPISGHTALYWYRQSLGQGLEFLIYFQGNSAPDKSGLPSDRFSAERTGGSVSTLTIQRTQQEDSAVYLCASIGVRGVSRDTEAFFGQGTRLTVV.

This chain links TRBV12-3 or TRBV12-4 with TRBJ2-1; no clear D. V lost 8 bases and J 8 bases, leaving 7 bases between the germline ends. This CDR3 is built from 10 residues. The DNA of the CDR3 is TGTGCCAGCGGTAGAGATGAGCAGTTCTTC. Amino acid sequence: CASGRDEQFF.

The chain couples TRBV30 to TRBJ2-7, with D possibly TRBD1 on 10 matching bases. Trimming cost V 4 bases and J 3 bases, with 28 bases left between them. The V gene's germline CDR1 is GTSNPN and CDR2 SVGIG (reference sequence). The CDR3 covers 18 residues. The CDR3 protein is CAWTGGQGGGRAYYEQYF. The DNA for the CDR3 is TGTGCCTGGACCGGCGGACAGGGGGGCGGGAGGGCCTACTACGAGCAGTACTTC.

In this sample, this clonotype turned up a few times. This chain connects TRBV28 to TRBJ2-2, with 10 bases aligning to TRBD1. Losses at the gene ends were 8 bases for V and 6 bases for J; bases not matched to a gene: 6. CDR1 is MDHEN and CDR2 is SYDVKM in the germline V gene. The CDR3 spans 14 residues. The CDR3 here is CASQTGGAPGELFF. The DNA of the CDR3 is TGTGCCAGCCAGACAGGGGGCGCGCCCGGGGAGCTGTTTTTT.

In its sample, this clonotype was seen many times. This chain connects TRBV29-1 to TRBJ1-1; D not certain. CDR1 SQVTM and CDR2 ANQGSEA come from the germline V gene. Deletions cut 4 bases from V and 5 bases from J, with 11 bases between. The CDR3 has 12 amino acids. The CDR3 nucleotides read TGCAGCGTTGGCGGGGTTTATACTGAAGCTTTCTTT. Translating gives CSVGGVYTEAFF.

This clonotype was counted ten times or more. The CDR3 nucleotides read TGTGCCTGGAGTGGACTGACGAGCAATCAGCCCCAGCATTTT. It translates to CAWSGLTSNQPQHF. The chain employs TRBV30 and TRBJ1-5, with D unresolved. The CDR3 is 14 amino acids. V was pared by 1 base and J by 1 base, with 8 bases between. Germline assignment: CDR1 GTSNPN and CDR2 SVGIG (reference sequence).

To note about this clonotype: One base away lies a much larger clone, so this may be a sequencing read error. This sequence joins TRBV5-5 and TRBJ2-7, with D possibly TRBD1 on 6 matching bases. Germline V gives CDR1 SGHKS, CDR2 YYEKEE (reference sequence). V lost 7 bases, J lost 6 bases, and 14 bases lay in between. The CDR3 contains 12 residues. This CDR3 reads CASRGRGLEQYF. The CDR3 nucleotides are TGTGCCAGCCGGGGCAGGGGCCTCGAGCAGTACTTC.

The genes are TRBV28 and TRBJ1-3; tentative D call: TRBD1 (5 bases). Germline V CDR1 and CDR2: MDHEN, SYDVKM. The CDR3 consists of 14 residues. Trimming shortened V by 3 bases and J by 6 bases, and 12 bases separated the two germline ends. CDR3: CASSFGGVENTIYF. CDR3 in DNA: TGTGCCAGCAGTTTCGGGGGTGTTGAAAACACCATATATTTT.